This T cell receptor beta chain derives from a study of cytotoxic CD8 clonotypes in ibrutinib-treated CLL. Clones were read by immunoSEQ multiplex PCR, and TCRdb kept only the in-frame ones, dropping some. Of 150,000 to 250,000 clones listed, approximately 72% are singletons. This CDR3 is 13 amino acids long. With 5 bases removed from V and 5 bases from J, the gap between germline ends came to 11 bases. Germline V gene sequence: CDR1 SGHTA, CDR2 FQGNSA. This clone was observed once. The J gene is TRBJ2-3, the V gene TRBV7-2; D is unclear. The sequencing used PBMCs, collected after 24 months of ibrutinib treatment. This TCR was recovered from a human donor with chronic lymphocytic leukemia. The CDR3 here is CASSTQLGDTQYF. The DNA for the CDR3 is TGTGCCAGCAGCACCCAGCTTGGAGATACGCAGTATTTT. Complete variable domain (other parts from reference TRBV7-2 and TRBJ2-3): GAGVSQSPSNKVTEKGKDVELRCDPISGHTALYWYRQSLGQGLEFLIYFQGNSAPDKSGLPSDRFSAERTGGSVSTLTIQRTQQEDSAVYLCASSTQLGDTQYFGPGTRLTVL.